Given below is one TCR beta chain in context. The data derive from a study of control samples from healthy donors and cancer patients. Repertoires were generated with immunoSEQ multiplex PCR, while TCRdb's copy carries only in-frame clones and drops some. The sample consists of 150,000 to 200,000 clones, over 85% of them appearing once. This TCR came from a man aged 18 to 35 in good health. Sequencing was performed on blood.

CDR3: CAISPGQGPIYGYTF. CDR3 bases: TGTGCCATCAGTCCAGGACAGGGTCCGATCTATGGCTACACCTTC. V is TRBV10-3 and J is TRBJ1-2, with 8 positions matching TRBD1. Germline CDR1 ENHRY, CDR2 SYGVKD. The CDR3 is made up of 15 amino acids. Unmatched junction bases numbered 9, after V lost 5 bases and J lost 4 bases.